A single sample is the source of the 6 T cell receptor beta chains below, sequenced in a study of T cell responses to AZD1222 COVID-19 vaccine. The method was immunoSEQ multiplex PCR; TCRdb's version includes in-frame clones alone and lacks a portion of them. The sample lists 150,000 to 200,000 clones; roughly 88% were seen once. The sample was peripheral blood, taken on day 0 of AZD1222 vaccination. The receptors originated from an adult in good health.

This chain joins TRBV4-3 and TRBJ2-2; maybe TRBD2 (5 bases). V lost 0 bases, J lost 3 bases, and 8 bases lay in between. CDR1 and CDR2 from the germline V gene are LGHNA and YSLEER. CDR3 length equals 15 residues. The CDR3: CASSQERGHTGELFF. CDR3 coding DNA: TGCGCCAGCAGCCAAGAAAGAGGGCACACCGGGGAGCTGTTTTTT.

This clone has more than one count but fewer than ten. The chain combines TRBV24-1 with TRBJ1-5; D ambiguous. V was clipped by 7 bases and J by 5 bases, with 20 bases between them. CDR1 KGHDR and CDR2 SFDVKD come from the germline V gene. CDR3 length: 16 amino acids. For the CDR3, the DNA is TGTGCCACCAGCGACGTCCCGGGCTACGGGGATCAGCCCCAGCATTTT. Translating gives CATSDVPGYGDQPQHF.

The chain links TRBV11-2 to TRBJ2-2; possibly TRBD2 for D (6 bases). V was clipped by 0 bases and J by 3 bases, with 17 bases between them. The CDR3 extends over 18 amino acids. Germline lookup yields CDR1 SGHAT and CDR2 FQNNGV. As DNA, the CDR3 is TGTGCCAGCAGCTTAGATCCCCGGGACTTACTGTACACCGGGGAGCTGTTTTTT. This sequence encodes CASSLDPRDLLYTGELFF.

This clone was detected only once. The chain employs TRBV28 and TRBJ1-2, with D maybe TRBD1 (5 bases). CDR3 length: 15 residues. V gave up 2 bases and J gave up 0 bases, with 10 bases separating them. CDR1 and CDR2 (germline): MDHEN, SYDVKM. The CDR3 is CASSLQGSANYGYTF. CDR3 DNA: TGTGCCAGCAGTTTACAGGGTTCAGCTAACTATGGCTACACCTTC.

The chain uses TRBV2 and TRBJ1-6; unclear D gene. Germline V CDR1 and CDR2: SNHLY, FYNNEI. CDR3 length: 14 amino acids. Trimming removed 7 bases from V and 2 bases from J, with 9 bases in between. The CDR3 sequence is CASTSGAYNSPLHF. CDR3 DNA: TGTGCCAGCACGAGTGGCGCCTATAATTCACCCCTCCACTTT.

This CDR3 is CASSFDRTPSLYTEAFF. For the CDR3, the DNA is TGTGCCAGCAGCTTCGACAGGACGCCCAGTTTGTACACTGAAGCTTTCTTT. The chain has TRBV7-2 and TRBJ1-1; TRBD1 is a possible D gene (6 bases). V dropped 3 bases and J dropped 3 bases, with 20 bases sitting between them. The CDR3 loop spans 17 amino acids. Germline V CDR1 and CDR2: SGHTA, FQGNSA.